The 4 T cell receptor beta chains below were found in one sample sequenced in a study of T cells in Graves' hyperthyroidism and ophthalmopathy. RNA transcripts served as the template for amplifying TCR beta CDR3 regions. A set of HTBI primers served as the primers for a first-round RT-PCR of the TCR CDR3. TCRdb called the multiplex PCR reads again in MiXCR, with one record for every CDR3 protein. The sample consists of hundreds of thousands of distinct CDR3 sequences, 15% to 20% of them appearing once. Sequenced: blood. The receptors stem from a man aged 35 to 55 with Graves' ophthalmopathy.

The chain joins TRBV7-9 to TRBJ2-3; TRBD2 might be the D (6 bases). The CDR3 runs to 16 residues. V gave up 4 bases and J gave up 0 bases, with 14 bases separating them. Germline loops: CDR1 SEHNR, CDR2 FQNEAQ (reference sequence). DNA of the CDR3: TGTGCCAGCAGCTCAAAGGGACTGGCTAGCACAGATACGCAGTATTTT. Its protein is CASSSKGLASTDTQYF.

This clonotype occurred a few times. The chain recombines TRBV12-5 with TRBJ2-3; D ambiguous. The CDR3 spans 16 residues. Germline-derived CDR1 and CDR2 are LGHNT and FRNRAP. The V and J ends lost 9 bases and 2 bases respectively, with 21 bases between them. CDR3 loop: CASATYGTWDTDTQYF. In DNA, the CDR3 is TGTGCTAGCGCTACATACGGAACGTGGGACACAGATACGCAGTATTTT. The full variable domain, with the rest looked up from reference TRBV12-5 and TRBJ2-3, is DARVTQTPRHKVTEMGQEVTMRCQPILGHNTVFWYRQTMMQGLELLAYFRNRAPLDDSGMPKDRFSAEMPDATLATLKIQPSEPRDSAVYFCASATYGTWDTDTQYFGPGTRLTVL.

This clonotype appeared a few times. V usage is TRBV19 and J usage is TRBJ2-5; D possibly corresponds to TRBD1 (5 bases). Per germline, CDR1 LNHDA and CDR2 SQIVND (reference sequence). The length of the CDR3 is 14 residues. With 1 base removed from V and 2 bases from J, the gap between germline ends came to 8 bases. CDR3 coding DNA: TGTGCCAGTAGTATAGGCCAGGGACAAGAGACCCAGTACTTC. This translates into CASSIGQGQETQYF.

The chain uses TRBV5-5 and TRBJ2-1; D is uncertain. The germline V and J ends were trimmed by 0 bases and 9 bases, with 10 bases remaining between them. The CDR3 is 13 residues long. Germline V CDR1 and CDR2: SGHKS, YYEKEE (reference sequence). The CDR3 spells CASSLEPQTEQFF. The CDR3 DNA follows: TGTGCCAGCAGCTTGGAGCCACAGACTGAGCAGTTCTTC.